A selection of T cell receptor beta chains follows, all from one sample in a study of a mutant IDH1 vaccine in newly diagnosed glioma. The assay was immunoSEQ multiplex PCR, and TCRdb's table has in-frame clones only and misses some. The profile covers tens of thousands of clones, with around four fifths appearing a single time and approximately 4.1% taken by the ten largest. These receptors have no known antigen. Sample: PBMCs, taken from a glioma patient whose treatment included an IDH1 peptide vaccine. Source of these receptors: a man aged 25-45 years with glioma. Each CDR3 is given with its conserved first and last residue. A D gene is named only where the DNA matches it firmly. Only some rows state a clone size, as once, few, many or a class for expanded clones.

d_call,j_call,v_call,clone_size,cdr3_aa,cdr3_nt
.,TRBJ1-6,TRBV7-9,once,CASSFTGTNSPLHF,TGTGCCAGCAGCTTTACGGGAACCAATTCACCCCTCCACTTT
TRBD1,TRBJ1-1,TRBV29-1,.,CSAWDRGYTEAFF,TGCAGCGCTTGGGACAGGGGGTACACTGAAGCTTTCTTT
.,TRBJ1-2,TRBV9,.,CASSPLGQGIYYGYTF,TGTGCCAGCAGCCCCCTCGGACAAGGAATCTACTATGGCTACACCTTC
.,TRBJ2-5,TRBV29-1,.,CSVNIRAVQETQYF,TGCAGCGTTAATATTAGGGCTGTGCAAGAGACCCAGTACTTC
.,TRBJ2-2,TRBV6-4,.,CASSNTNTGELFF,TGTGCCAGCAGTAACACCAACACCGGGGAGCTGTTTTTT
.,TRBJ2-3,TRBV18,.,CASSSGLTDTQYF,TGTGCCAGCTCCTCGGGGCTAACAGATACGCAGTATTTT
TRBD1,TRBJ1-4,TRBV6-1,.,CASTSDREGEKLFF,TGTGCCAGCACTAGTGACAGGGAGGGTGAAAAACTGTTTTTT
TRBD1,TRBJ1-2,TRBV5-5,.,CASSLELGQPTGGYTF,TGTGCCAGCAGCTTGGAATTGGGACAGCCCACCGGGGGCTACACCTTC
.,TRBJ1-2,TRBV5-6,.,CASSLVEGYGYTF,TGTGCCAGCAGCTTGGTCGAGGGCTATGGCTACACCTTC
.,TRBJ1-1,TRBV14,.,CYPGQGLSHTEAFF,TGCTACCCGGGACAAGGGTTATCCCACACTGAAGCTTTCTTT
.,TRBJ2-5,TRBV27,.,CASSLLGGRGETQYF,TGTGCCAGCAGTTTATTGGGGGGGCGCGGAGAGACCCAGTACTTC
TRBD1,TRBJ1-1,TRBV18,.,CASSPPRQGVLKNTEAFF,TGTGCCAGCTCACCACCCCGACAGGGGGTTTTGAAGAACACTGAAGCTTTCTTT
.,TRBJ1-1,TRBV5-6,.,CASSLGRRISEAFF,TGTGCCAGCAGCTTGGGGCGTAGGATCTCTGAAGCTTTCTTT
.,TRBJ1-1,TRBV5-4,.,CASSLGMMNTEAFF,TGTGCCAGCAGCTTGGGCATGATGAACACTGAGGCTTTCTTT
.,TRBJ1-3,TRBV28,.,CASSLGDSGNTIYF,TGTGCCAGCAGTTTGGGGGACTCTGGAAACACCATATATTTT
.,TRBJ1-1,TRBV6-1,few,CASSDAGLWNTEAFF,TGTGCCAGCAGTGATGCTGGTCTTTGGAACACTGAAGCTTTCTTT
.,TRBJ1-5,TRBV27,.,CASRAGVNSNQPQHF,TGTGCCAGCAGGGCGGGAGTAAATAGCAATCAGCCCCAGCATTTT
TRBD1,TRBJ1-2,TRBV7-2,.,CASSPGTARAYYGYTF,TGTGCCAGCAGCCCCGGGACAGCCCGGGCTTACTATGGCTACACCTTC
.,TRBJ1-2,TRBV29-1,few,CSVTPGNYGYTF,TGCAGCGTCACCCCAGGGAACTATGGCTACACCTTC
.,TRBJ2-2,TRBV11-2,.,CASSLGRGVGATGELFF,TGTGCCAGCAGCTTAGGCCGCGGGGTAGGGGCCACCGGGGAGCTGTTTTTT
TRBD1,TRBJ1-4,TRBV2,.,CASMGQTNEKLFF,TGTGCCAGCATGGGACAGACTAATGAAAAACTGTTTTTT
TRBD1,TRBJ2-1,TRBV13,.,CASSRHRLGGADNEQFF,TGTGCCAGCAGCCGACATCGTTTAGGGGGCGCAGACAATGAGCAGTTCTTC
TRBD1,TRBJ2-7,TRBV18,.,CASSPARGQEKAYEQYF,TGTGCCAGCTCACCTGCCCGCGGACAGGAGAAAGCCTACGAGCAGTACTTC
.,TRBJ1-2,TRBV19,.,CASMDLRQIYGYTF,TGTGCCAGTATGGACTTAAGACAGATCTATGGCTACACCTTC
.,TRBJ1-1,TRBV5-1,once,CASSLERHPGTEAFF,TGCGCCAGCAGCTTGGAGCGCCATCCGGGAACTGAAGCTTTCTTT
.,TRBJ1-1,TRBV6-5,.,CASGAGYTEAFF,TGTGCCAGCGGTGCGGGGTACACTGAAGCTTTCTTT
TRBD1,TRBJ2-4,TRBV18,.,CASSEQGAPAKNIQYF,TGTGCCAGCTCAGAACAGGGGGCGCCGGCCAAAAACATTCAGTACTTC
TRBD1,TRBJ1-6,TRBV7-8,few,CASSPQTGDNSPLHF,TGTGCCAGCAGCCCGCAAACAGGGGATAATTCACCCCTCCACTTT
TRBD1,TRBJ1-5,TRBV11-3,.,CASSLVGYRDSLYSNQPQHF,TGTGCCAGCAGCTTAGTTGGTTATAGGGACAGCCTTTATAGCAATCAGCCCCAGCATTTT
.,TRBJ1-2,TRBV6-1,.,CASSEDVRVGGYTF,TGTGCCAGCAGTGAAGATGTAAGGGTAGGAGGCTACACCTTC
.,TRBJ1-2,TRBV4-1,.,CASSTPKLRDASHLNYGYTF,TGCGCCAGCAGCACACCTAAGCTCCGGGACGCCTCCCACCTTAACTATGGCTACACCTTC
TRBD1,TRBJ1-5,TRBV6-1,few,CASSQDRDQPQHF,TGTGCCAGCAGTCAGGACAGGGATCAGCCCCAGCATTTT
.,TRBJ2-1,TRBV10-3,.,CAISEWRVRLYNEQFF,TGTGCCATCAGTGAATGGAGAGTACGTCTTTACAATGAGCAGTTCTTC
TRBD2,TRBJ2-3,TRBV7-8,.,CASSLRGGASTDTQYF,TGTGCCAGCAGCCTTCGCGGGGGGGCCAGCACAGATACGCAGTATTTT
TRBD1,TRBJ2-1,TRBV6-1,.,CASRRDSNEQFF,TGTGCCAGCAGAAGGGACAGCAATGAGCAGTTCTTC
.,TRBJ2-7,TRBV5-6,once,CASSLGQVEQYF,TGTGCCAGCAGCTTGGGACAAGTCGAGCAGTACTTC
.,TRBJ2-7,TRBV20-1,.,CSARRLGEQYF,TGCAGTGCTAGGAGGCTGGGGGAGCAGTACTTC
.,TRBJ2-2,TRBV7-8,once,CASSLDRWNTGELFF,TGTGCCAGCAGCTTAGATCGGTGGAACACCGGGGAGCTGTTTTTT
.,TRBJ1-1,TRBV12-5,.,CASGLGPKGGTDHHNTEAFF,TGTGCTAGTGGTTTGGGACCAAAGGGCGGAACCGACCATCACAACACTGAAGCTTTCTTT
.,TRBJ2-2,TRBV28,.,CASSLPGGSRNTGELFF,TGTGCCAGCAGTTTACCCGGGGGTTCCAGGAACACCGGGGAGCTGTTTTTT
.,TRBJ1-1,TRBV15,.,CATSYYGPEAFF,TGTGCCACCAGCTATTATGGGCCTGAAGCTTTCTTT
.,TRBJ1-1,TRBV27,.,CASSFNMNTEAFF,TGTGCCAGCAGTTTCAATATGAACACTGAAGCTTTCTTT
.,TRBJ2-5,TRBV25-1,.,CASSESQGRETQYF,TGTGCCAGCAGTGAATCCCAGGGGAGAGAGACCCAGTACTTC
TRBD1,TRBJ1-2,TRBV30,.,CAWSAGQGLNGYTF,TGTGCCTGGAGTGCGGGACAGGGGTTGAACGGCTACACCTTC
.,TRBJ2-3,TRBV2,.,CARGRRASTDTQYF,TGTGCCAGGGGCAGGCGGGCGAGCACAGATACGCAGTATTTT
TRBD1,TRBJ2-7,TRBV5-1,.,CASSRPGQGIYEQYF,TGCGCCAGCAGCCGGCCGGGACAGGGAATCTACGAGCAGTACTTC
TRBD1,TRBJ1-5,TRBV30,.,CAWSFTGGAGQPQHF,TGTGCCTGGAGTTTTACAGGGGGCGCGGGTCAGCCCCAGCATTTT
TRBD1,TRBJ1-1,TRBV18,.,CASSPLAGTANTEAFF,TGTGCCAGCTCACCACTCGCCGGGACAGCGAACACTGAAGCTTTCTTT
.,TRBJ2-7,TRBV18,.,CASSDAYEQYF,TGTGCCAGCTCAGACGCCTACGAGCAGTACTTC
TRBD2,TRBJ2-5,TRBV4-2,.,CASSPSGGLQETQYF,TGTGCCAGCAGCCCTAGCGGGGGGCTCCAAGAGACCCAGTACTTC
.,TRBJ2-5,TRBV7-9,.,CASSLANPGGETQYF,TGTGCCAGCAGCTTAGCGAATCCTGGGGGAGAGACCCAGTACTTC
TRBD1,TRBJ1-2,TRBV10-3,.,CAISGMGTGTGNAYGYTF,TGTGCCATCAGTGGGATGGGTACCGGGACAGGGAATGCTTATGGCTACACCTTC
.,TRBJ2-7,TRBV5-1,.,CASAPRAAYEQYF,TGCGCCAGCGCCCCAAGGGCCGCCTACGAGCAGTACTTC
.,TRBJ2-3,TRBV30,.,CAWSGWASGADTQYF,TGTGCCTGGAGTGGATGGGCCTCCGGGGCAGATACGCAGTATTTT